The rows below give T cell receptor beta chains drawn from one sample of a study of blood T cell repertoires in COVID-19. The table came from immunoSEQ multiplex PCR; TCRdb's copy has only in-frame clones and leaves some out. The table lists a few hundred thousand clones, about nine tenths of them singletons. The sample consisted of PBMCs or T cells enriched from blood (not recorded which). The receptors shown here come from a woman under 30 who had recovered from COVID-19. Both conserved end residues are part of each CDR3. Each record gives: clone size, D gene, V gene, J gene, CDR3 protein, CDR3 DNA. The D gene is left open where the match is weak. The listing skips clone size in some rows; elsewhere it reads once, few, many or a size class.

clone_size: -; d_call: -; v_call: TRBV6-4; j_call: TRBJ1-3; cdr3_aa: CASSETLRSTIYF; cdr3_nt: TGTGCCAGCAGCGAAACCCTCCGGAGCACCATATATTTT
clone_size: -; d_call: TRBD2; v_call: TRBV7-2; j_call: TRBJ2-7; cdr3_aa: CASKGLASYEQYF; cdr3_nt: TGTGCCAGCAAAGGACTAGCTTCCTACGAGCAGTACTTC
clone_size: -; d_call: -; v_call: TRBV28; j_call: TRBJ1-4; cdr3_aa: CASSSGGGKLFF; cdr3_nt: TGTGCCAGCAGCAGCGGGGGGGGGAAACTGTTTTTT
clone_size: -; d_call: -; v_call: TRBV7-2; j_call: TRBJ1-5; cdr3_aa: CASSLGNLDTSNQPQHF; cdr3_nt: TGTGCCAGCAGCTTAGGTAATCTGGACACGAGCAATCAGCCCCAGCATTTT
clone_size: -; d_call: -; v_call: TRBV7-2; j_call: TRBJ1-3; cdr3_aa: CASSLYSDAGNTIYF; cdr3_nt: TGTGCCAGCAGCTTATATTCAGATGCCGGAAACACCATATATTTT
clone_size: -; d_call: -; v_call: TRBV7-9; j_call: TRBJ2-2; cdr3_aa: CASTPQFF; cdr3_nt: TGTGCCAGCACTCCCCAGTTTTTT
clone_size: -; d_call: -; v_call: TRBV18; j_call: TRBJ1-2; cdr3_aa: CASSPILTGMSYGYTF; cdr3_nt: TGTGCCAGCTCACCAATCTTAACAGGGATGAGCTATGGCTACACCTTC
clone_size: -; d_call: -; v_call: TRBV19; j_call: TRBJ1-1; cdr3_aa: CASSIRGGGWTEAFF; cdr3_nt: TGTGCCAGTAGTATCAGGGGTGGGGGTTGGACTGAAGCTTTCTTT
clone_size: -; d_call: -; v_call: TRBV7-3; j_call: TRBJ2-7; cdr3_aa: CASSLRGGSYEQYF; cdr3_nt: TGTGCCAGCAGCTTGCGGGGCGGCTCCTACGAGCAGTACTTC
clone_size: once; d_call: -; v_call: TRBV6-5; j_call: TRBJ1-2; cdr3_aa: CASSYSNRVDGYTF; cdr3_nt: TGTGCCAGCAGTTACTCTAACAGGGTCGATGGCTACACCTTC
clone_size: once; d_call: -; v_call: TRBV10-2; j_call: TRBJ2-2; cdr3_aa: CASSRGELSGELFF; cdr3_nt: TGCGCCAGCAGTCGCGGCGAGCTTTCCGGGGAGCTGTTTTTT
clone_size: -; d_call: TRBD1; v_call: TRBV6-2/TRBV6-3; j_call: TRBJ1-1; cdr3_aa: CASSPSTGGWTEAFF; cdr3_nt: TGTGCCAGCAGCCCTTCGACAGGGGGCTGGACTGAAGCTTTCTTT
clone_size: -; d_call: -; v_call: TRBV7-7; j_call: TRBJ2-3; cdr3_aa: CASSPTGTRDQGTDTQYF; cdr3_nt: TGTGCCAGCAGCCCGACCGGGACAAGGGACCAAGGCACAGATACGCAGTATTTT
clone_size: -; d_call: TRBD2; v_call: TRBV19; j_call: TRBJ2-2; cdr3_aa: CASSIEGRLAGNTGELFF; cdr3_nt: TGTGCCAGTAGTATAGAAGGTCGACTAGCGGGGAACACCGGGGAGCTGTTTTTT
clone_size: -; d_call: -; v_call: TRBV14; j_call: TRBJ1-4; cdr3_aa: CASSQDGRTELGGSTNEKLFF; cdr3_nt: TGTGCCAGCAGCCAAGATGGGCGGACCGAGTTGGGGGGGTCAACTAATGAAAAACTGTTTTTT
clone_size: -; d_call: -; v_call: TRBV6-6; j_call: TRBJ1-5; cdr3_aa: CASSYGQRSNQPQHF; cdr3_nt: TGTGCCAGCAGTTACGGACAGCGTAGCAATCAGCCCCAGCATTTT
clone_size: -; d_call: TRBD2; v_call: TRBV9; j_call: TRBJ2-2; cdr3_aa: CASSGEGGGTPNTGELFF; cdr3_nt: TGTGCCAGCAGCGGTGAGGGCGGGGGGACTCCGAACACCGGGGAGCTGTTTTTT
clone_size: -; d_call: -; v_call: TRBV11-1; j_call: TRBJ2-7; cdr3_aa: CASSLPRKGYEQYF; cdr3_nt: TGTGCCAGCAGCTTACCCCGGAAGGGGTACGAGCAGTACTTC
clone_size: many; d_call: -; v_call: TRBV15; j_call: TRBJ1-2; cdr3_aa: CATSREDSPSYGYTF; cdr3_nt: TGTGCCACCAGCAGAGAGGACAGCCCTTCCTATGGCTACACCTTC